The following is a T cell receptor (beta chain) sequence with its context. Antigen: not known. TCRdb's table, derived via immunoSEQ multiplex PCR, lists solely in-frame clones and lacks some. In the table there are 380,000 or so clones, approximately 90% of which are singletons. The data belong to a study of Ad26.COV2.S vaccination and SARS-CoV-2 variants. At the level of the study: In the COV1001 trial, the donor was in the Ad26.COV2.S arm. Whole-study results and caveats: There was a possibility that the TCR breadth and depth analyses underestimated total T cell responses. Non-spike TCR breadth was similar in vaccine and placebo recipients.

Trimming pared 3 bases from V and 2 bases from J, leaving 18 bases between. The germline CDR1 and CDR2 sequences are SGHDT and YYEEEE. There are 16 residues in the CDR3. Treatment here: roughly 20 received Ad26.COV2.S at low or high dose, single or two shots; roughly five received placebo; per-sample allocation not given. Following the first vaccine or placebo injection, samples were taken on day 63. An Ad26 vector carrying the Wuhan-strain SARS-CoV-2 spike served as the vaccine. This sequence originates from a person aged 18-60 years who received the Ad26.COV2.S COVID-19 vaccine or a placebo. The sequences come from peripheral blood, collected in a trial of Ad26.COV2.S vaccine versus placebo. This chain joins TRBV5-6 and TRBJ2-7; D could derive from TRBD1 or TRBD2 (5 bases each). This CDR3 reads CASSSLELGTTYEQYF. The CDR3 region has the DNA TGTGCCAGCAGCTCGCTGGAACTCGGGACCACCTACGAGCAGTACTTC.